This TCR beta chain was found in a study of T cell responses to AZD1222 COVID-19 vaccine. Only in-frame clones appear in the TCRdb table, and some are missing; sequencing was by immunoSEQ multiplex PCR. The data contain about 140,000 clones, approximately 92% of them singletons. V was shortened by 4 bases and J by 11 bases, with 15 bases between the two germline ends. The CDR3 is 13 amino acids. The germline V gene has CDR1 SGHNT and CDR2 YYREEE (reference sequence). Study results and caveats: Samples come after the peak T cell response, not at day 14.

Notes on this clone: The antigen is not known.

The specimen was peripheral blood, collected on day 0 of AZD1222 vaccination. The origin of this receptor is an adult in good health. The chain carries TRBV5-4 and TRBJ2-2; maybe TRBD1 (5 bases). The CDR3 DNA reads TGTGCCAGCAGCGCGACAGACCTCAGAGAGCTGTTTTTT. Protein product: CASSATDLRELFF.